The 25 T cell receptor beta chains below come from one sample, sequenced in a study of blood T cell repertoires in COVID-19. Method: immunoSEQ multiplex PCR; TCRdb's copy keeps in-frame clones and lacks some. The sample has 50,000 or so clones; roughly nine tenths are singletons. The sample comprised peripheral blood. The source of these receptors is an elderly woman with acute or convalescent COVID-19.

The J gene is TRBJ1-3, the V gene TRBV30, with 8 bases matching TRBD1. Germline CDR1 reads GTSNPN; CDR2 reads SVGIG (reference sequence). The CDR3 contains 15 residues. The junction had 6 bases not matched to a gene; V was cut back by 1 base and J by 4 bases. CDR3 nucleotide sequence: TGTGCCTGGAGTGCAAGACAGGGGCCCGGAAACACCATATATTTT. It yields the protein CAWSARQGPGNTIYF. Full variable domain (rest looked up from reference TRBV30 and TRBJ1-3): SQTIHQWPATLVQPVGSPLSLECTVEGTSNPNLYWYRQAAGRGLQLLFYSVGIGQISSEVPQNLSASRPQDRQFILSSKKLLLSDSGFYLCAWSARQGPGNTIYFGEGSWLTVV.

In the case of this clone: The sample carries other DNA sequences with the same CDR3. The rearrangement uses TRBV9 and TRBJ1-1, with TRBD1 as a possible D gene (5 bases). The CDR3 consists of 13 residues. The V and J ends lost 4 bases and 1 base respectively, with 8 bases between them. CDR1 SGDLS and CDR2 YYNGEE come from the germline V gene. The CDR3 DNA sequence: TGTGCCAGCAGCCAGGGCCCGAACACTGAAGCTTTCTTT. Amino acid sequence: CASSQGPNTEAFF. The full variable domain, completed using reference TRBV9 and TRBJ1-1, is DSGVTQTPKHLITATGQRVTLRCSPRSGDLSVYWYQQSLDQGLQFLIQYYNGEERAKGNILERFSAQQFPDLHSELNLSSLELGDSALYFCASSQGPNTEAFFGQGTRLTVV.

V gene TRBV4-3 combines with J gene TRBJ2-1; 10 nucleotides line up with TRBD1. Trimming cost V 1 base and J 4 bases; bases outside gene matches: 4. Germline V gene lookup returns CDR1 LGHNA and CDR2 YSLEER. The CDR3 sequence is 16 residues long. The CDR3 region is CASSQGRTGGYNEQFF. In DNA, the CDR3 is TGCGCCAGCAGCCAAGGGCGGACAGGGGGGTACAATGAGCAGTTCTTC.

The chain employs TRBV2 and TRBJ2-1; 8 bases are a match to TRBD2. V lost 6 bases and J lost 14; bases outside the gene matches: 9. Germline CDR1 SNHLY, CDR2 FYNNEI. CDR3 length: 12 residues. The CDR3 sequence is CASRTRAGVEFF. The CDR3 nucleotides read TGTGCCAGCAGGACCAGAGCGGGAGTGGAGTTCTTC.

For the CDR3, the DNA is TGTGCCAGCTCATCGGGACTAGCGGCCGTCACAGATACGCAGTATTTT. Translated, it gives CASSSGLAAVTDTQYF. The chain uses TRBV18 and TRBJ2-3, with 11 bases aligning to TRBD2. This CDR3 contains 16 residues. The J segment lost 2 bases and the V segment lost 5 bases, leaving 6 bases of the junction unmatched. The germline gives CDR1 KGHSH, CDR2 LQKENI.

The V and J genes are TRBV19 and TRBJ2-3; D perhaps matches TRBD1 (6 bases). Trimming removed 8 bases at V and 5 bases at J, with 14 bases between. CDR3 length: 13 amino acids. Germline CDR1 is LNHDA and CDR2 is SQIVND (reference sequence). For the CDR3, the DNA is TGTGCCAGTCTTGGGACATGGGGAGATACGCAGTATTTT. It encodes CASLGTWGDTQYF.

J is TRBJ2-7 and V is TRBV6-1; maybe TRBD2 (5 bases). This CDR3 comprises 15 residues. Germline V gene data show CDR1 as MNHNS and CDR2 as SASEGT. The germline V and J ends were trimmed by 1 base and 1 base, with 11 bases remaining between them. The CDR3 bases are TGTGCCAGCAGTGAAGACTTGGGGAGATCCTACGAGCAGTACTTC. Translated: CASSEDLGRSYEQYF.

CDR3 region: CASSPPGGKSYNEQFF. The CDR3, as DNA: TGTGCCAGCTCACCACCGGGCGGGAAGTCCTACAATGAGCAGTTCTTC. The chain uses TRBV18 and TRBJ2-1, with D possibly being TRBD2 (6 bases). The CDR3 has 16 amino acids. Germline CDR1 is KGHSH and CDR2 is LQKENI. The ends were cut back, 0 bases at V and 1 base at J, with 10 bases in the middle. Variable domain in full (rest from reference TRBV18 and TRBJ2-1): NAGVMQNPRHLVRRRGQEARLRCSPMKGHSHVYWYRQLPEEGLKFMVYLQKENIIDESGMPKERFSAEFPKEGPSILRIQQVVRGDSAAYFCASSPPGGKSYNEQFFGPGTRLTVL.

This sequence joins TRBV4-3 and TRBJ1-1; 8 bases fit TRBD1. V dropped 4 bases and J dropped 0; count of bases not matched to a gene: 13. This CDR3 region has 18 residues. Germline lookup yields CDR1 LGHNA and CDR2 YSLEER. Here the CDR3 reads CASSPKTGAIYLNTEAFF. The CDR3 bases are TGCGCCAGCAGCCCGAAGACAGGGGCTATTTACCTGAACACTGAAGCTTTCTTT.

The V gene is TRBV27, the J gene TRBJ2-5; D perhaps matches TRBD1 (6 bases). Germline V gene sequence: CDR1 MNHEY, CDR2 SMNVEV (reference sequence). This CDR3 comprises 20 residues. Trimming pared 2 bases from V and 4 bases from J, leaving 29 bases between. CDR3 bases: TGTGCCAGCAGTTTAAATGGTCCCCCCCGACTACCTTTAGGGGGAGAGACCCAGTACTTC. It is translated as CASSLNGPPRLPLGGETQYF.

V gene TRBV7-2 combines with J gene TRBJ2-7, with TRBD2 matching 8 bases. Germline lookup yields CDR1 SGHTA and CDR2 FQGNSA. V dropped 5 bases and J dropped 3; count of bases not matched to a gene: 6. The CDR3 loop spans 14 amino acids. The CDR3 sequence is CASSPPGTSYEQYF. The CDR3 DNA reads as TGTGCCAGCAGCCCGCCCGGGACTAGCTACGAGCAGTACTTC.

The chain links TRBV7-8 to TRBJ1-5, with TRBD1 matching 9 bases. The length of the CDR3 is 15 residues. Looked up from germline, CDR1 is SGHVS and CDR2 is FQNEAQ. Trimming cost V 3 bases and J 6 bases; bases outside gene matches: 6. The CDR3 bases are TGTGCCAGCAGCTTCGGGACAGGGTCTGGTCAGCCCCAGCATTTT. This encodes CASSFGTGSGQPQHF.

This clone showed up just once. The chain is built from TRBV7-2 and TRBJ2-7; D is ambiguous. The CDR3 is 14 amino acids. Trimming left V 3 bases short and J 0 bases short, with 9 bases between. CDR1 is SGHTA, CDR2 FQGNSA, per germline. The CDR3 sequence is CASSFGDSSYEQYF. DNA of the CDR3: TGTGCCAGCAGCTTCGGAGATAGCTCCTACGAGCAGTACTTC.

V gene TRBV19 combines with J gene TRBJ2-1, with TRBD2 matching 12 bases. Trimming took 9 bases from V and 3 from J; bases not matched to a gene: 6. The CDR3 sequence is 15 residues long. CDR1 LNHDA and CDR2 SQIVND come from the germline V gene (reference sequence). CDR3 region: CASRTSGTHYNEQFF. In DNA, the CDR3 is TGTGCCAGCAGGACTAGCGGGACCCACTACAATGAGCAGTTCTTC. The whole variable domain, filled in from reference TRBV19 and TRBJ2-1, reads DGGITQSPKYLFRKEGQNVTLSCEQNLNHDAMYWYRQDPGQGLRLIYYSQIVNDFQKGDIAEGYSVSREKKESFPLTVTSAQKNPTAFYLCASRTSGTHYNEQFFGPGTRLTVL.

The chain has TRBV5-1 and TRBJ1-1, with a weak D call TRBD1 (6 bases). V was shortened by 4 bases and J by 1 base, with 11 bases between the two germline ends. The germline CDR1 and CDR2 sequences are SGHRS and YFSETQ. The CDR3 covers 14 residues. The CDR3 DNA follows: TGCGCCAGCAGCACTGGACAGTCGAACACTGAAGCTTTCTTT. Protein product: CASSTGQSNTEAFF.

This chain uses TRBV19 with TRBJ1-3; D remains unclear. The CDR3 is 14 residues long. The germline V and J ends were trimmed by 3 bases and 7 bases, with 13 bases remaining between them. The germline CDR1 and CDR2 sequences are LNHDA and SQIVND (reference sequence). CDR3 nucleotides: TGTGCCAGTAGTATCTCGTCCCCCGGGAACACCATATATTTT. This codes for CASSISSPGNTIYF.

V usage is TRBV5-5 and J usage is TRBJ1-5; D perhaps matches TRBD1 (5 bases). The V gene's germline CDR1 is SGHKS and CDR2 YYEKEE (reference sequence). The CDR3 has 15 residues. Trimming removed 4 bases at V and 0 bases at J, with 11 bases between. CDR3 region: CASSQDRYSNQPQHF. DNA for the CDR3: TGTGCCAGCAGCCAAGACAGATATAGCAATCAGCCCCAGCATTTT.

J is TRBJ1-5 and V is TRBV11-3; D gene unclear. The V end lost 6 bases, the J end lost 4 bases, and 16 bases lay between the germline ends. The V gene's germline CDR1 is SGHNT and CDR2 YENEEA. The length of the CDR3 is 15 residues. The chain's CDR3 is CASRRWASWNQPQHF. CDR3 coding DNA: TGTGCCAGCAGACGCTGGGCCTCGTGGAATCAGCCCCAGCATTTT.

The chain uses TRBV9 and TRBJ2-7, with D hard to call. The germline V gene has CDR1 SGDLS and CDR2 YYNGEE. CDR3 size: 15 residues. The V end lost 0 bases, the J end lost 2 bases, and 12 bases lay between the germline ends. CDR3 sequence: CASSVAPGSAYEQYF. The CDR3 DNA is TGTGCCAGCAGCGTAGCCCCCGGGTCGGCCTACGAGCAGTACTTC.

The rearrangement links TRBV18 to TRBJ1-1; 11 positions agree with TRBD1. V lost 7 bases and J lost 1; bases outside the gene matches: 5. The CDR3 covers 15 residues. Germline V gene lookup returns CDR1 KGHSH and CDR2 LQKENI. CDR3 residues: CASLGQGGTNTEAFF. Here the CDR3 DNA reads TGTGCCAGCTTGGGACAGGGGGGTACGAACACTGAAGCTTTCTTT.

This clone was recorded once. The chain couples TRBV6-5 to TRBJ1-2; the D gene is possibly TRBD1 (5 bases). The CDR3 totals 14 residues. Germline CDR1 reads MNHEY; CDR2 reads SVGAGI. The germline V and J ends were trimmed by 7 bases and 8 bases, with 20 bases remaining between them. CDR3 amino acids: CASIPGPGDRGYTF. The CDR3 DNA reads as TGTGCCAGCATCCCGGGTCCGGGGGATCGAGGCTACACCTTC.

The genes are TRBV4-3 and TRBJ1-6, with 7 bases identical to TRBD1. This CDR3 has 16 amino acids. V lost 0 bases and J lost 7; bases outside the gene matches: 6. The germline V gene encodes CDR1 LGHNA and CDR2 YSLEER. CDR3 sequence: CASSQEEGASNSPLHF. In DNA form, the CDR3 reads TGCGCCAGCAGCCAAGAAGAGGGGGCCTCGAATTCACCCCTCCACTTT.

DNA for the CDR3: TGTGCCAGCAGTTTCGGGACAGGGAATCATGGCTACACCTTC. Its translation: CASSFGTGNHGYTF. V and J are TRBV6-2 or TRBV6-3 and TRBJ1-2; 9 bases are shared with TRBD1. The CDR3 totals 14 residues. Germline values: CDR1 MNHEY, CDR2 SVGEGT. J lost 6 bases, V lost 4 bases, and 6 bases had no gene match.

This chain joins TRBV15 and TRBJ2-7, with a weak D call TRBD1 (5 bases). Germline V gene sequence: CDR1 LNHNV, CDR2 YYDKDF (reference sequence). V was cut by 0 bases and J by 0 bases, with 9 bases left in between. The CDR3 is made up of 15 amino acids. The CDR3 loop reads CATSREMGLSYEQYF. The CDR3 nucleotides are TGTGCCACCAGCAGAGAGATGGGGCTCTCCTACGAGCAGTACTTC.

Notes on this clone: One end of the junction is discordant with germline, which a read error may explain. This sequence joins TRBV7-9 and TRBJ1-2; D gene ambiguous. This CDR3 has 14 amino acids. Germline V lookup: CDR1 SEHNR, CDR2 FQNEAQ (reference sequence). CDR3 coding DNA: TGTACCAGCAGCTCCTCAACAGAAAACTATGGCTACACCTTC. Protein: CTSSSSTENYGYTF.